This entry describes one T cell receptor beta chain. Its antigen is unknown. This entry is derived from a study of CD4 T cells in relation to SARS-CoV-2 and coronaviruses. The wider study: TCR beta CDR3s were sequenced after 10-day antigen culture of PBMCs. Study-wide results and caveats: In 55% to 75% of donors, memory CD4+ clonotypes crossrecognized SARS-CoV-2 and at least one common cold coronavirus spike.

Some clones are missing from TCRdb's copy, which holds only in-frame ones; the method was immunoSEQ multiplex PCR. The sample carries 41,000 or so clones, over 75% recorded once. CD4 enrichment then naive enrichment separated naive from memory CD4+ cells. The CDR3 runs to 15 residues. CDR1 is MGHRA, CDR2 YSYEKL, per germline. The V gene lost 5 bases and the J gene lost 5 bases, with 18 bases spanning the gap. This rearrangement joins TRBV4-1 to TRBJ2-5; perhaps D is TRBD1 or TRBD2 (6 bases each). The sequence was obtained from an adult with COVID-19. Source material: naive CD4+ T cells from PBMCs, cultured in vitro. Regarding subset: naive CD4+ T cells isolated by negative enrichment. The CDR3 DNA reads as TGCGCCAGCAGCGTCCTATGGGGGGCTGGGGAGACCCAGTACTTC. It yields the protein CASSVLWGAGETQYF.